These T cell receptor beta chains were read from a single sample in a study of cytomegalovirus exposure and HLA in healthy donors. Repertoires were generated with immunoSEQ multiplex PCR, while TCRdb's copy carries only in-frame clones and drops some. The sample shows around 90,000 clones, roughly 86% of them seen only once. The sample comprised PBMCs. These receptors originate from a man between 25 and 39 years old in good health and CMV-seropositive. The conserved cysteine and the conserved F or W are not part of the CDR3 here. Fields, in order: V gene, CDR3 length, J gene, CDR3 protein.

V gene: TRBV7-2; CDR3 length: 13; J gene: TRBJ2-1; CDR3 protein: ASSSLAGPYNEQF
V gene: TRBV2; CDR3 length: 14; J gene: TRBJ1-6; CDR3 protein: ASSNTGSSYNSPLH
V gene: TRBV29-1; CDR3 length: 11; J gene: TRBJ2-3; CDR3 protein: SVEGGTSLTQY
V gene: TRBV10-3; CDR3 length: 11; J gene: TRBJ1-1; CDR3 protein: AITQGWNTEAF
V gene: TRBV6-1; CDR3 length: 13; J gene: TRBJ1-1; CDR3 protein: ATQITVLMNTEAF
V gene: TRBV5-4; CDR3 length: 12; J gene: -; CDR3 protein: ASSLGDRGYEQY
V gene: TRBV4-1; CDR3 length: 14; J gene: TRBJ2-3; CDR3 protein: ASSQVGATLTDTQY
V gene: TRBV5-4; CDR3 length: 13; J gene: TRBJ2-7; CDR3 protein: ASSSGLAGTYEQY
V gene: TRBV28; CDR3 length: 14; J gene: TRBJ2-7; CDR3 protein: ASSQTGTAFSYEQY
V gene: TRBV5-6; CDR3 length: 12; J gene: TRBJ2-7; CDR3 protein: ASSLATGPYEQY
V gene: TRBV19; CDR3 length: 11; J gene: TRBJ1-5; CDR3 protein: ASNRGGNQPQH
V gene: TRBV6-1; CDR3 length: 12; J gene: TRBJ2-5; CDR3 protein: ASRNTGGKQTQY
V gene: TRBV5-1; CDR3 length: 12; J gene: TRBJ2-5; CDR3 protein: ASSRSQGRETQY
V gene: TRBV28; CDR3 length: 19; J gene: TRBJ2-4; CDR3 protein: ASSLSFLPLTSGSLANIQY
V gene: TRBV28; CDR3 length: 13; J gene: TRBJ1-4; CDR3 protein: ASSWIGGDNEKLF
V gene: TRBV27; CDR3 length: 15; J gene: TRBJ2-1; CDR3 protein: ASSATQRSGTYNEQF
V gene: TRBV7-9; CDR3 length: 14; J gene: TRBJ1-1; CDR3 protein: ASSIGTGWGGSEAF
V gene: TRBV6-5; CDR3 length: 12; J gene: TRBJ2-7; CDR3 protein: ANSYQGLGYEQY
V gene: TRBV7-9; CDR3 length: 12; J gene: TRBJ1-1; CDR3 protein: ASSLTGMNTEAF
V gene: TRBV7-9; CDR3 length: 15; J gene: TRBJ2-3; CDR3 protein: ASSRTSGRRGDGTQY
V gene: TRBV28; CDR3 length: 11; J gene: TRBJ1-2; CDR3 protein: ASRHRDVYGYT
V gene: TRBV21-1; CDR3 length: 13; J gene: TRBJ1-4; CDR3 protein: ASSDRTGGFEKLF
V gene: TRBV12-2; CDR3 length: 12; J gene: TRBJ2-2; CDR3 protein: ASRFRGWTGELF
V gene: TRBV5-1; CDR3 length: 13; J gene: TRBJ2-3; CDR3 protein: ASSFGGTDTDTQY
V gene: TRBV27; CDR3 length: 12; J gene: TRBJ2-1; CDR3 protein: ASSLYGGSVEQF
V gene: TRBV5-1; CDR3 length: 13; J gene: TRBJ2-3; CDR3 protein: ASRPDRDSTDTQY
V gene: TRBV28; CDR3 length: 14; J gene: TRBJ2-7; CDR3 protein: ASSPLTSGRAYEQY
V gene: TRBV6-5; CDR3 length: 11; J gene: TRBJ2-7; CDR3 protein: ASSPQGPYEQY
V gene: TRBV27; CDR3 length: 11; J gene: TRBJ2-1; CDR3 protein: ATSVGGYNEQF
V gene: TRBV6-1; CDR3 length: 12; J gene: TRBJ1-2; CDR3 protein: ASTERGLHYGYT